This TCR beta chain is from a study of T cell responses to AZD1222 COVID-19 vaccine. Study-level information: Investigators merged groups given second doses at roughly 4 or roughly 12 weeks.

Germline V gene sequence: CDR1 MNHEY, CDR2 SVGAGI. Trimming took off 7 bases at V and 4 bases at J, with 13 bases between the two ends. The CDR3 spans 14 residues. Study findings and constraints: White British donors predominated, females outnumbered males, and clonal diversity was possibly underestimated. The CD4 TCRs associated with vaccination extended across spike and predominated at 160-218 and 743-854.

This clone was observed a single time. Its matching antigen is unknown. Assay: immunoSEQ multiplex PCR; the TCRdb copy retains only in-frame clones and omits some. This table has approximately 140,000 clones, about 93% appearing once. Source: peripheral blood, taken on day 0 of AZD1222 vaccination. This clonotype was sampled from an adult in good health. V usage is TRBV6-5 and J usage is TRBJ1-4; maybe TRBD1 (5 bases). This CDR3 is CASMRDRVNEKLFF. The DNA for the CDR3 is TGTGCCAGCATGAGGGACCGGGTTAATGAAAAACTGTTTTTT.